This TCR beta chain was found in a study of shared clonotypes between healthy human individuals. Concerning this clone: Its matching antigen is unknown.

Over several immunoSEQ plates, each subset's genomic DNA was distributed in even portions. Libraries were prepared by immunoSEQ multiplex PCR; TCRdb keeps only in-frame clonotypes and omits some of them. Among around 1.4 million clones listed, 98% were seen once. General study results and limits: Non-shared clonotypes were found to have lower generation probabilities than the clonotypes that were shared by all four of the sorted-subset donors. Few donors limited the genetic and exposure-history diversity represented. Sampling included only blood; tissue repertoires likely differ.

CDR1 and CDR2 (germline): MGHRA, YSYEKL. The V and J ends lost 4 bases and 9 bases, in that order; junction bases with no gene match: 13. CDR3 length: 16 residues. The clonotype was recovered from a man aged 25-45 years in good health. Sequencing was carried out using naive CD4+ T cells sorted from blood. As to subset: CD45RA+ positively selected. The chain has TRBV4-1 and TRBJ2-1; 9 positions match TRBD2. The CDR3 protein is CASSPGPAGGPVEQFF. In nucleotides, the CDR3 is TGCGCCAGCAGCCCAGGACCCGCGGGAGGGCCTGTTGAGCAGTTCTTC.